This TCR beta chain appears in the sequencing data of a study of T cells in Graves' hyperthyroidism and ophthalmopathy. Those patients with uncontrolled infection, other autoimmune disease, pregnancy or lactation were excluded. Orbital computed tomography, thyroid ultrasound, serum thyroxine and TRAb, and clinical symptoms together informed the diagnoses. General study points: Expanded thyroid clonotypes (above 0.001) were mostly also found in blood. It was a median about 6 months before onset that the model predicted ophthalmopathy.

Amplified TCR beta CDR3 regions derived from RNA transcripts. HTBI primers drove first-round RT-PCR of the TCR CDR3. TCRdb re-called the multiplex PCR reads with MiXCR, one entry per CDR3 protein. This table has approximately 400,000 distinct CDR3 sequences, approximately 12% appearing once. The table lists this clonotype with many counts. Its antigen is currently unknown. Source material: blood. This TCR was recovered from a man aged 25 to 45 with Graves' hyperthyroidism that later progressed to Graves' ophthalmopathy.

The DNA for the CDR3 is TGTGCCAGCAGTTACTCGGCAGATGAAGCTTTCTTT. It encodes CASSYSADEAFF. V and J are TRBV6-5 and TRBJ1-1; D unclear. CDR3 length: 12 residues. Germline V gene lookup returns CDR1 MNHEY and CDR2 SVGAGI. Trimming stripped 0 bases from V and 7 bases from J, with 6 bases between.